The 17 T cell receptor beta chains reported below all come from one sample, sequenced in a study of T-cell memory formation after mild COVID-19 (dated by TCRdb to 2020 to 2023). Library method: 5' RACE. Reads for this sample came from an Illumina NovaSeq 6000. TCRdb itself trimmed the public reads at Q25 with fastp, ran MiXCR and retained productive beta chains. One record per CDR3 amino acid sequence lists the most common genes and DNA. Counted in this sample were about 320,000 distinct CDR3 sequences; roughly 13% of them appeared once. The ten largest account for 21% of the sample. Sequences were obtained from PBMCs or a T cell subset sorted from them (not recorded which). Source of these receptors: a man younger than 30 who had mild COVID-19 (a few samples of this study predate the infection). The sample titles of this study are shuffled in the database, so cell type and time point are left out; the donor was told from shared clones.

The V call is TRBV2, the J call TRBJ2-1; 8 bases align to TRBD2. CDR1 and CDR2 (germline): SNHLY, FYNNEI. Unmatched junction bases numbered 3, after V lost 2 bases and J lost 3 bases. There are 15 residues in the CDR3. The CDR3 DNA is TGTGCCAGCAGTGAACGGGGGGGCAACTACAATGAGCAGTTCTTC. Amino acids: CASSERGGNYNEQFF.

J is TRBJ2-3 and V is TRBV15; maybe TRBD1 (6 bases). This CDR3 spans 14 amino acids. Trimming stripped 3 bases from V and 2 bases from J, with 9 bases between. Per germline, CDR1 LNHNV and CDR2 YYDKDF (reference sequence). CDR3 nucleotide sequence: TGTGCCACCAGCAGGGACAGCCTCACAGATACGCAGTATTTT. This sequence encodes CATSRDSLTDTQYF.

There are a few counts of this clonotype. This chain uses TRBV4-3 with TRBJ2-5; D ambiguous. Trimming took 2 bases from V and 7 from J, leaving 11 bases between them. Germline loops: CDR1 LGHNA, CDR2 YSLEER. The CDR3 spans 13 residues. CDR3 loop: CASSQLGSWTQYF. DNA of the CDR3: TGCGCCAGCAGCCAATTGGGGTCCTGGACCCAGTACTTC.

This clonotype has only a few counts. The CDR3 spells CASSLAGDVTDTQYF. The DNA for the CDR3 is TGCGCCAGCAGCCTAGCGGGGGACGTAACGGATACGCAGTATTTT. The chain uses TRBV4-1 and TRBJ2-3, with 9 bases matching TRBD2. CDR1 and CDR2 from the germline V gene are MGHRA and YSYEKL. The CDR3 sequence is 15 residues long. J gave up 6 bases and V 4 bases, and 8 bases lay outside the gene matches.

This clonotype was found many times. The chain is built from TRBV11-2 and TRBJ2-7, with D perhaps matching TRBD1 or TRBD2 (5 bases each). Trimming shortened V by 5 bases and J by 6 bases, and 11 bases separated the two germline ends. CDR1 and CDR2 from the germline V gene are SGHAT and FQNNGV. This CDR3 has 12 amino acids. This chain's CDR3 is CASSPQGREQYF. CDR3 DNA sequence: TGTGCCAGCAGCCCCCAGGGACGCGAGCAGTACTTC.

The chain carries TRBV12-3 or TRBV12-4 and TRBJ1-6; weak D call: TRBD1 (5 bases). The CDR3 spans 16 residues. Trimming pared 3 bases from V and 6 bases from J, leaving 15 bases between. The CDR3 DNA reads TGTGCCAGCAGTTTGTACCCGGGGGGATTTAATTCACCCCTCCACTTT. Translated, it gives CASSLYPGGFNSPLHF.

This clonotype has more than one count but fewer than ten. V is TRBV6-2 or TRBV6-3 and J is TRBJ2-1, with unresolved D. V lost 2 bases and J lost 8, with 16 bases in between. CDR3 size: 15 residues. In germline, CDR1 is MNHEY, CDR2 SVGEGT. The CDR3 here is CASSYGIGNLDEQFF. The DNA for the CDR3 is TGTGCCAGCAGTTACGGAATTGGGAATTTGGATGAGCAGTTCTTC.

V usage is TRBV7-2 and J usage is TRBJ2-7; TRBD1 matches at 11 bases. Per the germline V gene, CDR1 is SGHTA and CDR2 is FQGNSA. J gave up 2 bases and V 1 base, and 7 bases lay outside the gene matches. The CDR3 runs to 17 residues. The CDR3 here is CASSLVWAGQGAYEQYF. The CDR3 DNA reads TGTGCCAGCAGCTTAGTCTGGGCGGGACAGGGGGCCTACGAGCAGTACTTC.

This clonotype was counted between two and nine times. The V call is TRBV5-1, the J call TRBJ2-3, with 10 bases matching TRBD2. Per the germline V gene, CDR1 is SGHRS and CDR2 is YFSETQ. After removal of 4 bases from V and 3 bases from J, the junction contained 8 bases not matched to a gene. There are 16 residues in the CDR3. Written as DNA, the CDR3 is TGCGCCAGCAGCCCCTGTAGCGGGGGGAAGACAGATACGCAGTATTTT. Translation gives CASSPCSGGKTDTQYF.

In nucleotides, the CDR3 is TGTGCCAGCAGTTACTGGGGGGACCGCTACACCTTC. Translation gives CASSYWGDRYTF. The rearrangement links TRBV6-5 to TRBJ1-2; TRBD1 might be the D (5 bases). The CDR3 contains 12 residues. Germline V gives CDR1 MNHEY, CDR2 SVGAGI. The V end was cut by 1 base, the J end by 9 bases, with 9 bases between.

The V call is TRBV10-3, the J call TRBJ2-2; D is uncertain. This CDR3 is 13 amino acids long. CDR1 and CDR2 from the germline V gene are ENHRY and SYGVKD. With 8 bases removed from V and 0 bases from J, the gap between germline ends came to 7 bases. CDR3 sequence: CAILLANTGELFF. For the CDR3, the DNA is TGTGCCATCCTTCTAGCGAACACCGGGGAGCTGTTTTTT.

This clonotype was detected a few times. The V and J genes are TRBV5-1 and TRBJ2-3; 11 bases match TRBD2. The CDR3 totals 18 residues. The germline gives CDR1 SGHRS, CDR2 YFSETQ. The V gene end was trimmed by 0 bases and the J gene end by 2 bases; junction bases not matched to a gene: 8. The DNA of the CDR3 is TGCGCCAGCAGCTTGGGTAGCGGGGGGGCCACCTACACAGATACGCAGTATTTT. Translated, it gives CASSLGSGGATYTDTQYF.

V and J are TRBV18 and TRBJ2-5, with 7 bases lining up with TRBD1. CDR3 length: 15 residues. The trim removed 3 bases at V and 5 bases at J, leaving 9 bases unmatched. The germline CDR1 and CDR2 sequences are KGHSH and LQKENI. CDR3 protein: CASSPVTGMEETQYF. The CDR3 DNA is TGTGCCAGCTCACCCGTGACAGGGATGGAGGAGACCCAGTACTTC.

The J gene is TRBJ2-7, the V gene TRBV6-2 or TRBV6-3; 10 bases line up with TRBD1. CDR1 and CDR2 (germline): MNHEY, SVGEGT. The V and J ends lost 9 bases and 6 bases, in that order; junction bases with no gene match: 11. CDR3 length equals 14 residues. CDR3: CASTRGTGESEQYV. Written as DNA, the CDR3 is TGTGCCAGTACCCGGGGGACAGGGGAAAGCGAGCAGTACGTC.

V and J are TRBV6-5 and TRBJ2-1; 7 nucleotides agree with TRBD2. The germline V gene encodes CDR1 MNHEY and CDR2 SVGAGI. The CDR3 length is 16 residues. V lost 0 bases and J lost 3; bases outside the gene matches: 5. This CDR3 reads CASSYSIASGYNEQFF. CDR3 DNA: TGTGCCAGCAGTTACTCGATAGCTAGCGGCTACAATGAGCAGTTCTTC.

This clonotype was picked up many times. CDR3: CASSLRTGDQPQHF. DNA of the CDR3: TGTGCCAGCAGCTTGAGGACAGGAGACCAGCCCCAGCATTTT. This chain links TRBV5-5 with TRBJ1-5; 7 bases are shared with TRBD1. The J segment lost 7 bases and the V segment lost 1 base, leaving 5 bases of the junction unmatched. The germline CDR1 and CDR2 sequences are SGHKS and YYEKEE (reference sequence). The CDR3 is 14 amino acids.

The V and J genes are TRBV5-1 and TRBJ2-5; 9 bases agree with TRBD2. Looked up from germline, CDR1 is SGHRS and CDR2 is YFSETQ. The trim removed 4 bases at V and 3 bases at J, leaving 13 bases unmatched. This CDR3 has 17 residues. In nucleotides, the CDR3 is TGCGCCAGCAGCCCCGAGGGCGGGGGGGCGTTAAAAGAGACCCAGTACTTC. Translating gives CASSPEGGGALKETQYF. Drawing the rest from reference TRBV5-1 and TRBJ2-5, the complete variable domain is KAGVTQTPRYLIKTRGQQVTLSCSPISGHRSVSWYQQTPGQGLQFLFEYFSETQRNKGNFPGRFSGRQFSNSRSEMNVSTLELGDSALYLCASSPEGGGALKETQYFGPGTRLLVL.